This is a list of T cell receptor beta chains from one sample in a study of T-cell reconstitution after alpha-beta-depleted transplantation in children. TCRdb ran MiXCR on the PCR reads and lists one entry per CDR3 protein. This table has approximately 510,000 distinct CDR3 sequences, 15% to 20% appearing once. Source: PBMCs from the stem cell graft donor, taken from the stem cell graft. The receptors here all came from a human donor who donated a stem cell graft to a child with acute lymphoblastic leukemia. Each CDR3 is given with its conserved first and last residue. The D gene is left open where the match is weak. Not all rows give a size; the values are once, few, many and, for expanded clones, a class.

length	D	V	J	size	DNA	CDR3
14	.	TRBV4-1	TRBJ1-1	.	TGCGCCAGCAGCCTCGATAGGATCGGGGCTGAAGCTTTCTTT	CASSLDRIGAEAFF
16	TRBD1	TRBV7-9	TRBJ2-1	.	TGTGCCAGCAGCTCGGAGACAGGGGTGGACTACAATGAGCAGTTCTTC	CASSSETGVDYNEQFF
14	.	TRBV5-1	TRBJ2-7	few	TGCGCCAGCAGCTTGGTAACGGGTAACGCCGAGCAGTACTTC	CASSLVTGNAEQYF
14	TRBD2	TRBV6-5	TRBJ2-7	few	TGTGCCAGCAGGGCTAGCGGGGTTGCCTACGAGCAGTACTTC	CASRASGVAYEQYF
16	TRBD2	TRBV19	TRBJ2-3	.	TGTGCCAGTAGTATAGGCCTAGCGGGAGGAACAGATACGCAGTATTTT	CASSIGLAGGTDTQYF
15	TRBD1	TRBV6-2/TRBV6-3	TRBJ2-7	few	TGTGCCAGCAGTTATCCCCGGGACAGGGCCTACGAGCAGTACTTC	CASSYPRDRAYEQYF
13	.	TRBV27	TRBJ1-2	.	TGTGCCAGCAGTTCGGGCAGGCAATGGGGCTACACCTTC	CASSSGRQWGYTF
16	TRBD2	TRBV12-3/TRBV12-4	TRBJ2-2	few	TGTGCCAGCAAACTAGCGGGAGGGCCGGGAACCGGGGAGCTGTTTTTT	CASKLAGGPGTGELFF
14	.	TRBV10-3	TRBJ2-3	many	TGTGCCATCAGTGACCATGGGTTGACAGATACGCAGTATTTT	CAISDHGLTDTQYF
18	TRBD1	TRBV19	TRBJ2-4	few	TGTGCCAGTAGTCTCCTCCACGACAGGGGACTAGCCAAAAACATTCAGTACTTC	CASSLLHDRGLAKNIQYF
12	TRBD1	TRBV29-1	TRBJ1-1	few	TGCAGCGCCGGGACAGAATACACTGAAGCTTTCTTT	CSAGTEYTEAFF
15	TRBD2	TRBV29-1	TRBJ2-7	few	TGCAGCGTTGACGCACTAGCGGGAGGCATATACGAGCAGTACTTC	CSVDALAGGIYEQYF
15	TRBD2	TRBV25-1	TRBJ2-4	.	TGTGCCAGCAGTGGAGCGGGAGGGCAAAAAAACATTCAGTACTTC	CASSGAGGQKNIQYF
14	.	TRBV12-3/TRBV12-4	TRBJ2-1	many	TGTGCCAGCAGTTTGGCAGGGGGGGTGGATGAGCAGTTCTTC	CASSLAGGVDEQFF
17	TRBD1	TRBV18	TRBJ1-1	few	TGTGCCAGCTCACGTCCCAGGGGGGGTAGAGGAAACACTGAAGCTTTCTTT	CASSRPRGGRGNTEAFF
12	.	TRBV6-1	TRBJ2-1	few	TGTGCCAGCAGTGAAGCCCAGGGGGAGCAGTTCTTC	CASSEAQGEQFF
14	TRBD1	TRBV7-2	TRBJ1-1	.	TGTGCCAGCAGCTTAGACAGGGGGAGCACTGAAGCTTTCTTT	CASSLDRGSTEAFF
12	.	TRBV10-3	TRBJ2-7	.	TGTGCCATCTCGGACGGACTCTACGAGCAGTACTTC	CAISDGLYEQYF
17	TRBD1	TRBV5-4	TRBJ1-5	few	TGTGCCAGCAGCTTCGGGGGGGGACAGGCAGCCAATCGGCCCCAGCATTTT	CASSFGGGQAANRPQHF
16	.	TRBV27	TRBJ1-5	few	TGTGCCAGCAGTTTATCGGAACCCGGGGACAATCAGCCCCAGCATTTT	CASSLSEPGDNQPQHF
13	.	TRBV6-5	TRBJ2-7	.	TGTGCCAGCAGTTCATCGACTCCCCGGGAGCAGTACTTC	CASSSSTPREQYF
14	.	TRBV27	TRBJ2-5	few	TGTGCCAGCAGTTTAAGGAGGTTGGGGGAGACCCAGTACTTC	CASSLRRLGETQYF
16	.	TRBV7-9	TRBJ2-7	.	TGTGCCAGCAGCTTAGAACGGCAACCGAGCTCCTACGAGCAGTACTTC	CASSLERQPSSYEQYF
15	TRBD2	TRBV27	TRBJ2-1	.	TGTGCCAGCAGTTTCCGGGAGGGGGTGAACAATGAGCAGTTCTTC	CASSFREGVNNEQFF
14	.	TRBV19	TRBJ1-1	few	TGTGCCAGTAGTACCCGTGGGAGGAACACTGAAGCTTTCTTT	CASSTRGRNTEAFF
11	.	TRBV20-1	TRBJ2-1	few	TGCAGTGCTAGAGATGGTGATGAGCAGTTCTTC	CSARDGDEQFF
12	.	TRBV9	TRBJ1-3	.	TGTGCCAGCAGCGTAGAAGGAAACACCATATATTTT	CASSVEGNTIYF
19	TRBD2	TRBV20-1	TRBJ2-1	once	TGCAGTGCTAGAGGTCTTGTGGGACTATCGACGGGCTCCTACAATAAGCAGTTCTTC	CSARGLVGLSTGSYNKQFF
13	.	TRBV5-4	TRBJ2-3	.	TGTGCCAGCAGCTCGGCGAACACAGATACGCAGTATTTT	CASSSANTDTQYF
15	.	TRBV5-1	TRBJ1-2	.	TGCGCCAGCAGCTTGTCGGCAGCTCTTAACTATGGCTACACCTTC	CASSLSAALNYGYTF
15	TRBD2	TRBV10-3	TRBJ2-1	.	TGTGCCATCGGACGACTTGCGGGAGGTCCCAATGAGCAGTTCTTC	CAIGRLAGGPNEQFF
13	TRBD2	TRBV25-1	TRBJ2-1	.	TGTGCCAGCAGTGACCTAGCGGGAGTTGAGCAGTTCTTC	CASSDLAGVEQFF
14	.	TRBV27	TRBJ1-5	few	TGTGCCAGCAGATCTGAATGGGCAAATCAGCCCCAGCATTTT	CASRSEWANQPQHF
16	TRBD1	TRBV2	TRBJ1-2	few	TGTGCCAGCAGGCTACAGGGGGCGATTCGGGTGGAGGGCTACACCTTC	CASRLQGAIRVEGYTF
18	TRBD1	TRBV25-1	TRBJ1-5	once	TGTGCCAGCCCAGGGGCCCCTAAACAGGGGGCCGGCAATCAGCCCCAGCATTTT	CASPGAPKQGAGNQPQHF
13	.	TRBV2	TRBJ2-7	.	TGTGCCAGCGACGGGGGAGCGGGCTACGAGCAGTACTTC	CASDGGAGYEQYF
16	TRBD1	TRBV6-5	TRBJ2-2	many	TGTGCCAGCAGTTACTTACAGGGGGCGAACACCGGGGAGCTGTTTTTT	CASSYLQGANTGELFF
11	.	TRBV6-6	TRBJ2-5	few	TGTGCCAGCAGTTACCTTAAGACCCAGTACTTC	CASSYLKTQYF
15	.	TRBV5-1	TRBJ1-1	.	TGCGCCAGCAGCCCTGGCAGGGCACGCGACACTGAAGCTTTCTTT	CASSPGRARDTEAFF
16	TRBD2	TRBV7-8	TRBJ2-5	few	TGTGCCAGCAGCTTTTTACTAGCGGGAGGCCTAGAGACCCAGTACTTC	CASSFLLAGGLETQYF